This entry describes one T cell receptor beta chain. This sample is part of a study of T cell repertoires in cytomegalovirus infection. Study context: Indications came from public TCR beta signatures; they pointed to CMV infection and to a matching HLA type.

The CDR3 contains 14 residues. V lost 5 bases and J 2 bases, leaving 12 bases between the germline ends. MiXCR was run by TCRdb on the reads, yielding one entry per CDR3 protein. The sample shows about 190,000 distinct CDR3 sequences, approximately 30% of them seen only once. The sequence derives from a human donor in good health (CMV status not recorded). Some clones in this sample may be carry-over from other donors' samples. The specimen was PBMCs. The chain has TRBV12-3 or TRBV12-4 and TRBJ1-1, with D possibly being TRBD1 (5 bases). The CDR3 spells CASSVGTQNTEAFF. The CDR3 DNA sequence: TGTGCCAGCAGTGTGGGGACTCAAAACACTGAAGCTTTCTTT.